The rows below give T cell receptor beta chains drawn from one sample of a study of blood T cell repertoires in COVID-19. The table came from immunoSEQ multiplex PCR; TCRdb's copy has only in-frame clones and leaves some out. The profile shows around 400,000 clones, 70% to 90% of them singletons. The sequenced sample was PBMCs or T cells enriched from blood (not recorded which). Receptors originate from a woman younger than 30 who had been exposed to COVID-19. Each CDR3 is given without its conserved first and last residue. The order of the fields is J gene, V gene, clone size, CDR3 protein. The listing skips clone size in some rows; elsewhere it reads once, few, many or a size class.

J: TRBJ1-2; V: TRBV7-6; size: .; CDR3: ASSLGQGAVYGYT
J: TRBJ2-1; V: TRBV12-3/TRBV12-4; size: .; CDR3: ASSLGHNEQF
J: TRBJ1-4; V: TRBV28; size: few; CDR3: ASTPPFAGLRNEKLF
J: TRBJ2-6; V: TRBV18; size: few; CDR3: ASSPRGAGANVLT
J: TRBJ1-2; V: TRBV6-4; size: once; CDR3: ASSASKDRGHGYT
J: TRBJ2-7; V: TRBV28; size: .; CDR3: ASSTIQGALGYEQY
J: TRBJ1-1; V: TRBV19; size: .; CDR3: ASSLLRDRVRTEAF
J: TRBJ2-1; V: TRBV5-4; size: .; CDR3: ASSDGDRDSNEQF
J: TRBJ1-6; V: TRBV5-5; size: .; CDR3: ASSSPPGEFTHSPLH
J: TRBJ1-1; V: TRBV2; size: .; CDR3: AMLGQGARNTEAF
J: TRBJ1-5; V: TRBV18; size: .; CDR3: ASSEMGQGFNQPQH
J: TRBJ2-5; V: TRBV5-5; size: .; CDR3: ASSLVGQETQY
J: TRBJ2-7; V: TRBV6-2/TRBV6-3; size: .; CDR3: ASRPRTESYEQY
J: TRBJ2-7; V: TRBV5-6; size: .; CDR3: ASSLSGLAGFEQY
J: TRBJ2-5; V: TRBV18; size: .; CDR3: ASSFLLAGIETQY
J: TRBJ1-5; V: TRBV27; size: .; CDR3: ASSSPGTAQH
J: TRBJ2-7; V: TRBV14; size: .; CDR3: ASSLQGYEQY
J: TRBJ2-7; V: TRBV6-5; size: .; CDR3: ASSYSAGPYEQY
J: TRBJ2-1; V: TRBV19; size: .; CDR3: ASSTTAGGSYNEQF
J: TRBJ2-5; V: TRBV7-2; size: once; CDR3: ASSLGLAGAQETQY
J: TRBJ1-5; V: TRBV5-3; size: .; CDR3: ARSLRRVWNQPQH
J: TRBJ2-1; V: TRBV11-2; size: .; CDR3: ASSFFSGGPIYNEQF